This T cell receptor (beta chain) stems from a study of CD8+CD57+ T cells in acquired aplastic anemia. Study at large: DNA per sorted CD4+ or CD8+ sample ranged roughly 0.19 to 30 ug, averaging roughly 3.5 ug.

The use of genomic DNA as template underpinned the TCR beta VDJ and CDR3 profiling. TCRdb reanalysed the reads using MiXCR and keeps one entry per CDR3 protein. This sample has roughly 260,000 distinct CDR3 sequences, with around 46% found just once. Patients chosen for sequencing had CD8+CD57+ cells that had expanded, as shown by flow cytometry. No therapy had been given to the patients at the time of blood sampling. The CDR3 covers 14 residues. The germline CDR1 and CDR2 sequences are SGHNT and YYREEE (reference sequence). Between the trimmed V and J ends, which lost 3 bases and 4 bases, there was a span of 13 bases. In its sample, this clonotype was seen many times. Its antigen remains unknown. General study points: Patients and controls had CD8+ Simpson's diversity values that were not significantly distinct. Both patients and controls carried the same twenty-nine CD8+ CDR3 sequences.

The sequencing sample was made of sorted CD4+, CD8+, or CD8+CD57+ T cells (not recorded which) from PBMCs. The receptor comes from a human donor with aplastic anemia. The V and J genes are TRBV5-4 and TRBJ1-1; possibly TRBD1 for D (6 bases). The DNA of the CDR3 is TGTGCCAGCAGCTCGAATCCCAGGGGCACTGAAGCTTTCTTT. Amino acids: CASSSNPRGTEAFF.